A single sample gave rise to the 26 T cell receptor beta chains below, sequenced in a study of cytomegalovirus exposure and HLA in healthy donors. Amplification used 60 Vbeta primers and 13 Jbeta primers. Sequenced by immunoSEQ multiplex PCR; TCRdb stores in-frame clones only, minus some. The data show over 150,000 clones, roughly 80% seen once. The material sequenced was PBMCs. The source of these receptors is a human donor in good health.

V gene TRBV20-1 combines with J gene TRBJ1-2, with no clear D. The CDR3 totals 11 residues. V was cut by 5 bases and J by 1 base, with 5 bases left in between. Germline-derived CDR1 and CDR2 are DFQATT and SNEGSKA (reference sequence). For the CDR3, the DNA is TGCAGTGCTTGGCTTAACTATGGCTACACCTTC. It specifies CSAWLNYGYTF.

The CDR3 region has the DNA TGTGCCAGCAGCCCAGGAGCGGAAGAGACCCAGTACTTC. Its protein is CASSPGAEETQYF. J is TRBJ2-5 and V is TRBV9, with D perhaps matching TRBD2 (5 bases). The CDR3 loop spans 13 amino acids. Germline V lookup: CDR1 SGDLS, CDR2 YYNGEE. V lost 4 bases and J 3 bases, leaving 10 bases between the germline ends.

This clone was recorded only once. This chain uses TRBV27 with TRBJ1-2; TRBD1 agrees at 9 bases. V trimming: 6 bases; J trimming: 4 bases; junction bases outside the gene matches: 9. CDR1 and CDR2 (germline): MNHEY, SMNVEV (reference sequence). This CDR3 is built from 15 residues. As DNA, the CDR3 is TGTGCCAGCAGAGAAATAGGACAGGGGACCTATGGCTACACCTTC. Translating it yields CASREIGQGTYGYTF.

The CDR3: CASSGGTAYGYTF. The CDR3 nucleotides are TGTGCCAGCAGCGGTGGGACAGCCTATGGCTACACCTTC. The chain is built from TRBV9 and TRBJ1-2, with 7 bases lining up with TRBD1. Germline V gives CDR1 SGDLS, CDR2 YYNGEE. This CDR3 is built from 13 residues. V lost 3 bases to trimming and J lost 4 bases; unmatched junction nucleotides: 3.

The chain is built from TRBV4-2 and TRBJ2-4, with a tentative D call TRBD1 (5 bases). The V end lost 5 bases, the J end lost 7 bases, and 12 bases lay between the germline ends. This CDR3 has 13 residues. Germline V gene lookup returns CDR1 LGHNA and CDR2 YNFKEQ. The CDR3 sequence: CASSLSNRNIQYF. As DNA, the CDR3 is TGTGCCAGCAGCTTGAGCAACAGGAACATTCAGTACTTC.

As DNA, the CDR3 is TGTGCCAGCAGTCGTACCGGGACAGGGAACGCTTTCTTT. Translating it yields CASSRTGTGNAFF. The V gene is TRBV7-2, the J gene TRBJ1-1, with 9 bases fitting TRBD1. With 6 bases clipped from V and 11 bases from J, the junction kept 10 bases outside the gene matches. There are 13 residues in the CDR3. The germline gives CDR1 SGHTA, CDR2 FQGNSA.

The chain is built from TRBV19 and TRBJ1-1; D might be TRBD1 (6 bases). Germline CDR1 is LNHDA and CDR2 is SQIVND (reference sequence). The ends were cut back, 2 bases at V and 5 bases at J, with 15 bases in the middle. The CDR3 has 15 amino acids. This CDR3 reads CASSIMGAQRTEAFF. The DNA for the CDR3 is TGTGCCAGTAGTATAATGGGGGCGCAGAGGACTGAAGCTTTCTTT.

This clone appeared a few times. The V and J genes are TRBV4-2 and TRBJ1-4; 7 bases are shared with TRBD1. The CDR3 is 18 amino acids. The V and J ends lost 2 bases and 2 bases, in that order; junction bases with no gene match: 11. CDR1 is LGHNA, CDR2 YNFKEQ, per germline. The CDR3 protein is CASSQMWDRGLTNEKLFF. The CDR3 coding sequence is TGTGCCAGCAGCCAAATGTGGGACAGAGGGCTTACTAATGAAAAACTGTTTTTT.

This clone showed up just a few times. The CDR3 DNA sequence: TGTGCCAGCCACTGGACAGGTGAAGCTTTCTTT. Translated, it gives CASHWTGEAFF. The chain recombines TRBV2 with TRBJ1-1, with TRBD1 matching over 7 bases. Germline V lookup: CDR1 SNHLY, CDR2 FYNNEI. The junction had 4 bases not matched to a gene; V was cut back by 8 bases and J by 7 bases. The CDR3 is 11 amino acids. The variable domain in full, completed from reference TRBV2 and TRBJ1-1, reads EPEVTQTPSHQVTQMGQEVILRCVPISNHLYFYWYRQILGQKVEFLVSFYNNEISEKSEIFDDQFSVERPDGSNFTLKIRSTKLEDSAMYFCASHWTGEAFFGQGTRLTVV.

The J gene is TRBJ2-7, the V gene TRBV6-5; 9 bases are a match to TRBD1. With 6 bases clipped from V and 2 bases from J, the junction kept 8 bases outside the gene matches. The CDR3 covers 15 residues. CDR1 and CDR2 from the germline V gene are MNHEY and SVGAGI. As DNA, the CDR3 is TGTGCCAGCAGCTATGACCGGGACAGGGCCTACGAGCAGTACTTC. This encodes CASSYDRDRAYEQYF.

The rearrangement uses TRBV11-2 and TRBJ2-1; 9 nucleotides line up with TRBD2. Germline-derived CDR1 and CDR2 are SGHAT and FQNNGV. The CDR3 has 14 residues. The trim removed 4 bases at V and 9 bases at J, leaving 7 bases unmatched. CDR3 bases: TGTGCCAGCAGCTCGCCTAGCGGGGTTGTTGAGCAGTTCTTC. Its translation is CASSSPSGVVEQFF.

The V and J genes are TRBV6-4 and TRBJ1-1; D unclear. V lost 6 bases to trimming and J lost 5 bases, with 13 bases between them. From germline, CDR1 is MRHNA and CDR2 SNTAGT. The CDR3 spans 13 residues. CDR3 DNA: TGTGCCAGCAGCCTCCTGACAACGACTGAAGCTTTCTTT. This codes for CASSLLTTTEAFF.

The J gene is TRBJ1-6, the V gene TRBV7-2; 8 bases align to TRBD1. CDR3 length: 17 amino acids. Germline V gives CDR1 SGHTA, CDR2 FQGNSA. V gave up 4 bases and J gave up 1 base; unmatched junction bases: 6. The DNA of the CDR3 is TGTGCCAGCAGCTCCCAGGGGGCGTCTTCCTATAATTCACCCCTCCACTTT. Amino acids: CASSSQGASSYNSPLHF.

The chain carries TRBV10-3 and TRBJ1-5; the D gene is possibly TRBD1 (5 bases). CDR1 ENHRY and CDR2 SYGVKD come from the germline V gene. The CDR3 extends over 14 amino acids. V was pared by 8 bases and J by 2 bases, with 13 bases between. In DNA, the CDR3 is TGTGCCATCGGGGAGGGGAAGGGCAATCAGCCCCAGCATTTT. Translating it yields CAIGEGKGNQPQHF.

The chain combines TRBV5-4 with TRBJ2-1; 7 nucleotides match TRBD2. V gave up 0 bases and J gave up 3 bases; unmatched junction bases: 12. The CDR3 is made up of 18 amino acids. Per germline, CDR1 SGHNT and CDR2 YYREEE (reference sequence). The CDR3 DNA reads as TGTGCCAGCAGCTTGGGGCCCTTGGGGCGGGGGAGCTACAATGAGCAGTTCTTC. Translated, it gives CASSLGPLGRGSYNEQFF.

The rearrangement links TRBV27 to TRBJ2-3; D is unclear. The ends were cut back, 3 bases at V and 3 bases at J, with 7 bases in the middle. Germline V gives CDR1 MNHEY, CDR2 SMNVEV (reference sequence). The CDR3 extends over 13 amino acids. CDR3 region: CASSFYWTDTQYF. DNA for the CDR3: TGTGCCAGCAGTTTCTATTGGACAGATACGCAGTATTTT.

This clone was observed a handful of times. The chain is built from TRBV4-3 and TRBJ1-1; possibly TRBD1 for D (5 bases). The germline V and J ends were trimmed by 1 base and 1 base, with 10 bases remaining between them. In germline, CDR1 is LGHNA, CDR2 YSLEER. The CDR3 totals 15 residues. The CDR3 loop reads CASSQGGQWNTEAFF. The CDR3 DNA follows: TGCGCCAGCAGCCAAGGGGGCCAGTGGAACACTGAAGCTTTCTTT.

This chain joins TRBV6-6 and TRBJ1-3, with 8 bases matching TRBD1. CDR3 length: 13 residues. Per germline, CDR1 MNHNY and CDR2 SVGAGI (reference sequence). The trim removed 6 bases at V and 4 bases at J, leaving 2 bases unmatched. The CDR3 DNA is TGTGCCAGCAGCCGGACAGGGGGAAACACCATATATTTT. Encoded protein: CASSRTGGNTIYF.

This sequence joins TRBV11-2 and TRBJ1-5; 7 bases fit TRBD1. The V gene's germline CDR1 is SGHAT and CDR2 FQNNGV. The CDR3 spans 15 residues. The V gene end was trimmed by 1 base and the J gene end by 7 bases; junction bases not matched to a gene: 7. The CDR3: CASSLGQGLSQPQHF. CDR3 nucleotide sequence: TGTGCCAGCAGCTTAGGACAGGGTCTGTCCCAGCCCCAGCATTTT. The full variable domain, its missing parts supplied by reference TRBV11-2 and TRBJ1-5, is EAGVAQSPRYKIIEKRQSVAFWCNPISGHATLYWYQQILGQGPKLLIQFQNNGVVDDSQLPKDRFSAERLKGVDSTLKIQPAKLEDSAVYLCASSLGQGLSQPQHFGDGTRLSIL.

J is TRBJ1-4 and V is TRBV10-3; a possible D gene is TRBD1 (5 bases). The CDR3 totals 13 residues. Germline-derived CDR1 and CDR2 are ENHRY and SYGVKD. Trimming pared 8 bases from V and 4 bases from J, leaving 11 bases between. DNA for the CDR3: TGTGCCATCCAGACAGCTATTAATGAAAAACTGTTTTTT. Translation: CAIQTAINEKLFF.

This clone was seen a few times. J is TRBJ2-3 and V is TRBV4-2, with D perhaps matching TRBD2 (6 bases). CDR1 LGHNA and CDR2 YNFKEQ come from the germline V gene. The CDR3 is made up of 16 amino acids. With 3 bases removed from V and 2 bases from J, the gap between germline ends came to 15 bases. Here the CDR3 reads CASSQRDLAHTDTQYF. CDR3 DNA: TGTGCCAGCAGCCAGCGGGATTTAGCTCACACAGATACGCAGTATTTT.

The chain recombines TRBV19 with TRBJ2-7; D is undetermined. The ends were cut back, 5 bases at V and 3 bases at J, with 11 bases in the middle. The CDR3 consists of 13 residues. Germline V CDR1 and CDR2: LNHDA, SQIVND (reference sequence). CDR3 sequence (DNA): TGTGCCAGTAGTTCTGCAGGAAACTACGAGCAGTACTTC. Amino acid sequence: CASSSAGNYEQYF.

The rearrangement uses TRBV27 and TRBJ1-5, with D possibly matching TRBD1 (5 bases). The germline V gene has CDR1 MNHEY and CDR2 SMNVEV (reference sequence). The germline V and J ends were trimmed by 0 bases and 6 bases, with 9 bases remaining between them. This CDR3 region has 14 residues. The DNA for the CDR3 is TGTGCCAGCAGTTTATCGGGGGGAGGTCAGCCCCAGCATTTT. It yields the protein CASSLSGGGQPQHF.

The genes are TRBV10-3 and TRBJ2-7; TRBD1 might be the D (5 bases). The CDR3 covers 12 residues. Trimming pared 2 bases from V and 6 bases from J, leaving 8 bases between. Germline V CDR1 and CDR2: ENHRY, SYGVKD. CDR3 amino acids: CAISERGIEQYF. CDR3 DNA sequence: TGTGCCATCAGTGAGAGGGGAATCGAGCAGTACTTC.

This clone was counted a single time. The rearrangement uses TRBV7-2 and TRBJ1-2; 9 bases are shared with TRBD1. Trimming at V came to 2 bases and at J to 8 bases, leaving 6 bases not matched to a gene. In germline, CDR1 is SGHTA, CDR2 FQGNSA. There are 14 residues in the CDR3. The DNA of the CDR3 is TGTGCCAGCAGCTTATCGGGACAGGGTGGGGGCTACACCTTC. Translated, it gives CASSLSGQGGGYTF. The whole variable domain, remainder taken from reference TRBV7-2 and TRBJ1-2, is GAGVSQSPSNKVTEKGKDVELRCDPISGHTALYWYRQSLGQGLEFLIYFQGNSAPDKSGLPSDRFSAERTGGSVSTLTIQRTQQEDSAVYLCASSLSGQGGGYTFGSGTRLTVV.

The chain recombines TRBV15 with TRBJ2-7; TRBD2 is a possible D gene (7 bases). This CDR3 region has 14 residues. Germline CDR1 and CDR2: LNHNV and YYDKDF (reference sequence). Trimming shortened V by 6 bases and J by 7 bases, and 19 bases separated the two germline ends. CDR3 coding DNA: TGTGCCACCAGAGATGGGGGGGGCTCTAGGGAGCAGTACTTC. Translated: CATRDGGGSREQYF.